This T cell receptor (beta chain) was captured by sequencing in a study of cytomegalovirus exposure and HLA in healthy donors. The wider study: The use of the same platform for the approximately 110 validation repertoires and the roughly 700 first-cohort repertoires was reported by a later analysis.

Measured with immunoSEQ multiplex PCR; TCRdb has only the in-frame clones, and not every one. The data show approximately 88,000 clones, roughly 96% seen once. Study-level points and caveats: The authors listed 150 to 200 TCR beta chains as cytomegalovirus-associated. One later analysis, an examination of the 100 to 150 validation repertoires, found that first-cohort TCR clusters tended to co-occur in them.

Concerning this clone: Its antigen remains unknown.

This CDR3 comprises 14 residues. CDR1 is SGHVS, CDR2 FQNEAQ, per germline. The V gene end was trimmed by 2 bases and the J gene end by 14 bases; junction bases not matched to a gene: 9. This TCR derives from a woman younger than 30 in good health and CMV-seronegative. Sequencing was done on a sample of PBMCs. This chain joins TRBV7-8 and TRBJ2-2, with TRBD1 identical over 9 bases. DNA of the CDR3: TGTGCCAGCAGCTTACGGGACAGGGACGTGGAACTGTTTTTT. Translating it yields CASSLRDRDVELFF. Variable domain in full (rest from reference TRBV7-8 and TRBJ2-2): GAGVSQSPRYKVAKRGQDVALRCDPISGHVSLFWYQQALGQGPEFLTYFQNEAQLDKSGLPSDRFFAERPEGSVSTLKIQRTQQEDSAVYLCASSLRDRDVELFFGEGSRLTVL.